Below, one T cell receptor (beta chain) is given with its context. The source of the sample is a study of blood T cell repertoires in COVID-19. As for the study in general: From the United States, Italy and Spain came samples of acute and convalescent COVID-19.

Trimming removed 6 bases from V and 4 bases from J, with 9 bases in between. The CDR3 consists of 12 residues. CDR1 and CDR2 (germline): SNHLY, FYNNEI. Generated by immunoSEQ multiplex PCR, the TCRdb table keeps only in-frame clones and is missing some. The sample holds a few hundred thousand clones, about 91% seen once. V usage is TRBV2 and J usage is TRBJ1-2; D not certain. The receptor's source is a woman in her twenties or thirties who had recovered from COVID-19. The sequenced sample was peripheral blood. The CDR3 is CASRREGYGYTF. The DNA for the CDR3 is TGTGCCAGCAGGCGAGAGGGCTATGGCTACACCTTC.